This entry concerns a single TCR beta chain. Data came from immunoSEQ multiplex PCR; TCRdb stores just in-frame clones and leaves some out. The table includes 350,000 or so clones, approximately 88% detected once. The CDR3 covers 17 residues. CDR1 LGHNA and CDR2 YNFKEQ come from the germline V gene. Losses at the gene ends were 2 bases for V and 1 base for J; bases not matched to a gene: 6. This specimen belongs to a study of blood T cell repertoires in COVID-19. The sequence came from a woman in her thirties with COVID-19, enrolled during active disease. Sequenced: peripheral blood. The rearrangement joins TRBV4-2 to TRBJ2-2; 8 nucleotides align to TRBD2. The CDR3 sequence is CASSQLAGPRNTGELFF. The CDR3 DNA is TGTGCCAGCAGCCAATTAGCGGGGCCTAGGAACACCGGGGAGCTGTTTTTT.